The T cell receptor (beta chain) described here comes from a study of response to subunit inactivated influenza vaccine (dated by TCRdb to about 2018). Some background on the complete study: Deep quantitative T cell receptor repertoire profiling was used in the study to track responses to a trivalent subunit inactivated influenza vaccine. General findings and caveats noted by the study authors: The authors proposed that each seasonal influenza vaccination may bring in only a limited number of new T cells.

At least ten counts were recorded for this clonotype. Its cognate antigen has yet to be identified. Per-base qualities were not stored, and no clone one base away is much larger. Library preparation employed RT-PCR. Sequenced on an Illumina HiSeq 2500. TCRdb handled the public reads itself, with Q25 trimming in fastp and clone calling in MiXCR, and kept productive beta chains. Every CDR3 protein is listed once, alongside the most common genes and DNA of its rows. This sample lists roughly 790,000 distinct CDR3 sequences; approximately 22% were detected once. 10% of the sample lies in the top ten. The CDR3 covers 14 residues, taking in both the cysteine and the phenylalanine. The DNA shown is the 42-base CDR3, in frame from base 1. The junction carries 14 bases between V and J, which are trimmed by 4 bases and 5 bases respectively. CDR1 and CDR2 were assigned from the germline V gene as SGHAT and FQNNGV.

Sequenced here: PBMCs from blood, sampled around 5 days after vaccination. Recombination linked TRBV11-2 to TRBJ2-5; D gene: possibly TRBD1, on 6 matching bases. The clonotype comes from a man aged 45-65 years who received an inactivated influenza vaccine. Donor details come from another sample of the same person, matched by shared clones. The bases read TGTGCCAGCAGCTCCGTTACAGGGTGGGAGACCCAGTACTTC. It is translated as CASSSVTGWETQYF.